Below are 18 T cell receptor beta chains sequenced from a single sample in a study of T cell clonality in common variable immunodeficiency. Sequencing was performed with immunoSEQ multiplex PCR; in TCRdb, only in-frame clones are kept and a portion is missing. This sample shows around 45,000 clones and no singletons; approximately 6.3% rests with the ten largest. Sequencing was performed on peripheral blood mononuclear cells. The receptors originated from a person between 18 and 70 years old in good health.

This clone was counted at least ten times. With the read ending 3 residues before the CDR3 end, the germline J gene is used to fill in that end. The chain is built from TRBV10-3 and TRBJ2-3; 7 bases fit TRBD2. The V gene's germline CDR1 is ENHRY and CDR2 SYGVKD. V dropped 4 bases and J dropped 3; count of bases not matched to a gene: 13. This CDR3 is 17 amino acids long. The CDR3 spells CAISGSHSGVITDTQYF. The CDR3 bases that were read are TGTGCCATCAGTGGGTCCCACAGCGGGGTGATTACAGATACG.

This clone was recorded at least ten times. Read coverage stops 3 residues before the CDR3 terminus; the germline J gene supplies the remainder. The chain carries TRBV24-1 and TRBJ2-3; 12 nucleotides align to TRBD2. Per germline, CDR1 KGHDR and CDR2 SFDVKD. The CDR3 is made up of 17 amino acids. V lost 4 bases to trimming and J lost 0 bases; unmatched junction nucleotides: 4. The CDR3 sequence is CATSERGTSGSTDTQYF. Partial CDR3 DNA: TGTGCCACCAGTGAACGCGGGACTAGCGGGAGCACAGATACG.

This clone has a count of ten or more. The CDR3 goes on 3 residues after the read ends, and that part is filled in from the germline J gene. The V call is TRBV4-2, the J call TRBJ1-4; D is perhaps TRBD1 (5 bases). The germline V gene has CDR1 LGHNA and CDR2 YNFKEQ. CDR3 length equals 20 residues. V lost 4 bases to trimming and J lost 3 bases, with 27 bases between them. The CDR3 spells CASSPRLGPVRYPANEKLFF. Partial CDR3 DNA: TGTGCCAGCAGCCCCCGGCTGGGGCCAGTAAGGTACCCAGCTAATGAAAAA.

The sample holds many counts of this clone. The CDR3 goes on 3 residues after the read ends, and that part is filled in from the germline J gene. The rearrangement joins TRBV5-1 to TRBJ2-3; no definite D call. V lost 2 bases to trimming and J lost 3 bases, with 4 bases between them. CDR1 is SGHRS and CDR2 is YFSETQ in the germline V gene. The CDR3 loop spans 12 amino acids. Incomplete CDR3 DNA: TGCGCCAGCAGCTTTTCGACAGATACG. The encoded protein is CASSFSTDT. The full-length CDR3 reads as CASSFSTDTQYF.

This clone was detected a few times. The read finishes 3 residues shy of the CDR3 end, and the germline J gene is used to complete it. J is TRBJ2-4 and V is TRBV7-9; possible D gene TRBD2, 7 bases. The germline V gene encodes CDR1 SEHNR and CDR2 FQNEAQ (reference sequence). CDR3 length: 14 amino acids. CDR3 DNA, as far as it was read: TGTGCCAGCAGCTTGACTACAGGGAGGGCTGGT. Amino acid sequence: CASSLTTGRAG. The CDR3 reads in full as CASSLTTGRAGQYF. Looking up the rest from reference TRBV7-9 and TRBJ2-4 gives the full variable domain: DTGVSQNPRHKITKRGQNVTFRCDPISEHNRLYWYRQTLGQGPEFLTYFQNEAQLEKSRLLSDRFSAERPKGSFSTLEIQRTEQGDSAMYLCASSLTTGRAGQYFGAGTRLSVL.

This clone has more than one count but fewer than ten. The CDR3 goes on 3 residues after the read ends, and that part is filled in from the germline J gene. V and J are TRBV6-1 and TRBJ2-4; D is possibly TRBD2 (6 bases). The CDR3 has 14 amino acids. Germline V gene data show CDR1 as MNHNS and CDR2 as SASEGT. The covered CDR3 bases are TGTGCCAGCAGTGAAGTAAAGGGGACTGGAGGT. As protein: CASSEVKGTGG. The entire CDR3 reads CASSEVKGTGGQYF.

With regard to this clone: The CDR3 end falls 3 residues outside the read, so it is completed with the germline J gene. The V call is TRBV20-1, the J call TRBJ1-2; D may be TRBD1 (6 bases). Germline V gene data show CDR1 as DFQATT and CDR2 as SNEGSKA (reference sequence). The CDR3 is made up of 14 amino acids. The CDR3 DNA, read in part, is TGCAGTGTCTCAAGCGGGGGGGGCACAGATACC. Translating it yields CSVSSGGGTDT. The CDR3 as a whole reads CSVSSGGGTDTYTF.

This clone was recorded many times. CDR3 DNA (partial): TGTGCCACCACGCCTGGACAGGGGGCGCACGGC. Translation: CATTPGQGAHG. The whole CDR3 is CATTPGQGAHGYTF. This rearrangement joins TRBV7-2 to TRBJ1-2, with 11 bases fitting TRBD1. Read data end 3 residues before the CDR3 end; the end is taken from the germline J gene. Germline lookup yields CDR1 SGHTA and CDR2 FQGNSA. There are 14 residues in the CDR3. The complete variable domain, with remaining parts taken from reference TRBV7-2 and TRBJ1-2, reads GAGVSQSPSNKVTEKGKDVELRCDPISGHTALYWYRQSLGQGLEFLIYFQGNSAPDKSGLPSDRFSAERTGGSVSTLTIQRTQQEDSAVYLCATTPGQGAHGYTFGSGTRLTVV.

This clone was recorded at least ten times. The sequenced fragment ends 3 residues before the CDR3 boundary, so the rest is inferred from the germline J gene. The chain has TRBV4-2 and TRBJ2-3, with 13 bases lining up with TRBD2. The V gene's germline CDR1 is LGHNA and CDR2 YNFKEQ. This CDR3 region has 20 residues. V was pared by 0 bases and J by 0 bases, with 9 bases of the junction left unmatched. CDR3 DNA, as far as it was read: TGTGCCAGCAGCCAAGACCTGGGACTAGCGGGGAGATTAAGCACAGATACG. This codes for CASSQDLGLAGRLSTDT. The CDR3, in full, reads CASSQDLGLAGRLSTDTQYF.

Ten or more counts support this clone. Here the CDR3 reads CASSQGLAEFYEQYF. CDR3 DNA, as far as it was read: TGTGCCAGCAGCCAGGGACTAGCGGAGTTTTACGAG. This sequence joins TRBV5-4 and TRBJ2-7; 11 bases map to TRBD2. The read halts 3 residues ahead of the CDR3 end, with the missing end drawn from the germline J gene. Germline loops: CDR1 SGHNT, CDR2 YYREEE (reference sequence). CDR3 length: 15 residues. V lost 4 bases, J lost 4 bases, and 7 bases stayed unmatched.

This clone was observed at least ten times. The CDR3 extends 3 residues past the end of the read, so its final part is completed from the germline J gene. The J gene is TRBJ2-3, the V gene TRBV5-8; D is unclear. This CDR3 spans 15 amino acids. The V gene's germline CDR1 is SGHTS and CDR2 YDEGEE. V shed 0 bases and J shed 1 base, with 9 bases lying between them. CDR3 loop: CASSLGQSRTDTQYF. CDR3 bases read: TGTGCCAGCAGCTTGGGGCAATCCCGCACAGATACG.

This clone was detected many times. The read terminates 3 residues before the CDR3 end, so the remaining end is supplied by the germline J gene. V and J are TRBV30 and TRBJ1-5, with no clear D. The CDR3 consists of 13 residues. Germline CDR1 reads GTSNPN; CDR2 reads SVGIG (reference sequence). V was pared by 2 bases and J by 2 bases, with 7 bases between. The CDR3 sequence is CAWSSVGNQPQHF. The sequenced part of the CDR3 DNA is TGTGCCTGGAGTTCAGTCGGCAATCAGCCC.

This clone was counted many times. CDR3 DNA, as far as it was read: TGTGCCAGCAGCCAACTAACAGGGGGCCCATACGAG. Its protein is CASSQLTGGPYE. In full, the CDR3 reads CASSQLTGGPYEQYF. J is TRBJ2-7 and V is TRBV4-2, with 9 bases lining up with TRBD1. The DNA ends 3 residues before the CDR3 does, and the rest of the CDR3 is filled in from the germline J gene. Looked up from germline, CDR1 is LGHNA and CDR2 is YNFKEQ. V gave up 2 bases and J gave up 4 bases; unmatched junction bases: 6. The CDR3 is 15 amino acids.

This clone was counted many times. Read sequence stops 3 residues before the CDR3 end, and the germline J gene provides the missing end. The rearrangement uses TRBV20-1 and TRBJ2-5; 7 nucleotides line up with TRBD1. The junction had 11 bases not matched to a gene; V was cut back by 5 bases and J by 5 bases. The CDR3 is 14 residues long. CDR1 and CDR2 (germline): DFQATT, SNEGSKA (reference sequence). CDR3 amino acids: CSARPRTGVETQYF. The CDR3 DNA, read in part, is TGCAGTGCTCGGCCTCGGACAGGCGTGGAGACC.

In its sample, this clone was seen many times. The missing CDR3 end, 3 residues past where the read stops, is filled in from the germline J gene. The chain recombines TRBV11-2 with TRBJ1-4, with TRBD1 as a possible D gene (5 bases). Per the germline V gene, CDR1 is SGHAT and CDR2 is FQNNGV. Trimming pared 0 bases from V and 8 bases from J, leaving 13 bases between. There are 15 residues in the CDR3. Partial CDR3 DNA: TGTGCCAGCAGCTTAGATTCGGGGGGAGGCGAAAAA. Residues: CASSLDSGGGEK. The full CDR3 protein reads CASSLDSGGGEKLFF.

This clone appeared many times. The CDR3 reads CASSPRDRENQPQHF. CDR3 DNA, as far as it was read: TGTGCCAGCTCACCAAGGGACAGGGAAAATCAGCCC. The genes are TRBV18 and TRBJ1-5, with 9 bases fitting TRBD1. The sequence runs out 3 residues before the end of the CDR3; the remainder is reconstructed from the germline J gene. CDR1 is KGHSH, CDR2 LQKENI, per germline. Trimming took 2 bases from V and 4 from J; bases not matched to a gene: 3. The CDR3 is 15 amino acids. The entire variable domain, with the rest obtained from reference TRBV18 and TRBJ1-5, is as follows: NAGVMQNPRHLVRRRGQEARLRCSPMKGHSHVYWYRQLPEEGLKFMVYLQKENIIDESGMPKERFSAEFPKEGPSILRIQQVVRGDSAAYFCASSPRDRENQPQHFGDGTRLSIL.

There are many counts of this clone. The CDR3 goes on 3 residues after the read ends, and that part is filled in from the germline J gene. The chain recombines TRBV30 with TRBJ2-7; 9 bases map to TRBD2. This CDR3 region has 15 residues. Trimming at V came to 1 base and at J to 4 bases, leaving 8 bases not matched to a gene. Germline V gene lookup returns CDR1 GTSNPN and CDR2 SVGIG (reference sequence). The CDR3 region is CAWSGASGAFYEQYF. The DNA read from the CDR3 is TGTGCCTGGAGTGGGGCTAGCGGGGCCTTTTACGAG.

This clone occurred many times. The CDR3 extends 3 residues past the end of the read, so its final part is completed from the germline J gene. The rearrangement links TRBV4-1 to TRBJ2-7; TRBD1 is a possible D gene (6 bases). V dropped 0 bases and J dropped 3 bases, with 12 bases sitting between them. This CDR3 is built from 15 residues. CDR1 and CDR2 from the germline V gene are MGHRA and YSYEKL. The covered CDR3 bases are TGCGCCAGCAGCCAAGATCGCGGCAGGGGCTACGAG. It yields the protein CASSQDRGRGYE. The complete CDR3 sequence is CASSQDRGRGYEQYF.